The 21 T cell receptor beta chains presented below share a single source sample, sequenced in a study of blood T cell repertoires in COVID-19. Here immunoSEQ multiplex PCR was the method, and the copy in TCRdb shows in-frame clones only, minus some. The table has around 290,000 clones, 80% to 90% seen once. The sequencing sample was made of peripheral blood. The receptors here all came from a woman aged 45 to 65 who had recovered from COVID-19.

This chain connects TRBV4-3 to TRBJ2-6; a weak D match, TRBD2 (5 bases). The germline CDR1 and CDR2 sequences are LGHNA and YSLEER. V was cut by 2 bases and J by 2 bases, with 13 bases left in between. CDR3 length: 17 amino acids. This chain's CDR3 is CASSQRVRVAGANVLTF. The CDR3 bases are TGCGCCAGCAGCCAAAGGGTGCGGGTAGCTGGGGCCAACGTCCTGACTTTC.

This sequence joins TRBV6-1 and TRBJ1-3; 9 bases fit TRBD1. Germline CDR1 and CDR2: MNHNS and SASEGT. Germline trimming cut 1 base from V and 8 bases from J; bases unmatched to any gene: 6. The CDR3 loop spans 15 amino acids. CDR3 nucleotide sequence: TGTGCCAGCAGTGAAGATCTGGACAGGGGTTACACCATATATTTT. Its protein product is CASSEDLDRGYTIYF.

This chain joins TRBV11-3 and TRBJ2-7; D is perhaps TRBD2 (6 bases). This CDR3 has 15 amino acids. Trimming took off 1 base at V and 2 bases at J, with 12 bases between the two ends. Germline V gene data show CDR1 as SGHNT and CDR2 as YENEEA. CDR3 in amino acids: CASSLGVGGPYEQYF. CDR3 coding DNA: TGTGCCAGCAGCTTAGGGGTGGGAGGCCCCTACGAGCAGTACTTC.

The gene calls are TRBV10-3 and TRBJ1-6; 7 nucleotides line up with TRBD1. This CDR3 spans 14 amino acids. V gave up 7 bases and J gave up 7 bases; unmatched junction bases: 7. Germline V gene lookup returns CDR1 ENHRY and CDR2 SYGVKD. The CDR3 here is CAINPGTDNSPLHF. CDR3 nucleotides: TGTGCCATCAACCCCGGGACAGACAATTCACCCCTCCACTTT.

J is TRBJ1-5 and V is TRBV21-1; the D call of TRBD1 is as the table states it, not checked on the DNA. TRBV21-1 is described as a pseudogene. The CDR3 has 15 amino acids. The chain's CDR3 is CASSKEQGANQPQHF. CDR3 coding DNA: TGTGCCAGCAGCAAAGAACAGGGGGCTAATCAGCCCCAGCATTTT.

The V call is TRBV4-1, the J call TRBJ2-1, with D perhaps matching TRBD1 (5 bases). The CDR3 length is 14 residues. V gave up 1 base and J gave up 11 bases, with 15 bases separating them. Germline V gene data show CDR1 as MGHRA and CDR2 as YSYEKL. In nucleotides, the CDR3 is TGCGCCAGCAGCCAAGGGGGCTCGGCTACCAAGCAGTTCTTC. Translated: CASSQGGSATKQFF.

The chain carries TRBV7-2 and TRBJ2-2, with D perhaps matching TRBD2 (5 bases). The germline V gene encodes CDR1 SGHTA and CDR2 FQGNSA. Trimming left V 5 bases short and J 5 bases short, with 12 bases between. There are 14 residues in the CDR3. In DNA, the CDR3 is TGTGCCAGCAGCACGGGATCCGGTACCGGGGAGCTGTTTTTT. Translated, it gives CASSTGSGTGELFF.

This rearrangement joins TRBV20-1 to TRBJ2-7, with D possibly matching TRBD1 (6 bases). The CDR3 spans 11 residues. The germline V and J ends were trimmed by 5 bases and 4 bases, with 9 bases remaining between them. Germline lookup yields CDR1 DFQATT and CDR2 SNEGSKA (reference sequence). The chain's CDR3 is CSAYRVYEQYF. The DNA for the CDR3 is TGCAGTGCTTACAGGGTTTACGAGCAGTACTTC.

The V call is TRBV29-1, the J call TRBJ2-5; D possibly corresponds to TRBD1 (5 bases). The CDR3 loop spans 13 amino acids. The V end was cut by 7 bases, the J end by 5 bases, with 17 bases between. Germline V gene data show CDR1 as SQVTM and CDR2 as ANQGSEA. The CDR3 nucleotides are TGCAGCGGGCAACGGCAGGGTGGGGAGACCCAGTACTTC. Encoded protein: CSGQRQGGETQYF.

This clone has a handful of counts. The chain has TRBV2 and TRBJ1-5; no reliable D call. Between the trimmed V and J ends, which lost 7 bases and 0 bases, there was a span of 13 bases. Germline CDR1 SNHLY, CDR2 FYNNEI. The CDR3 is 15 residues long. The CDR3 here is CASTARGNSNQPQHF. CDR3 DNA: TGTGCCAGCACTGCCCGAGGGAATAGCAATCAGCCCCAGCATTTT.

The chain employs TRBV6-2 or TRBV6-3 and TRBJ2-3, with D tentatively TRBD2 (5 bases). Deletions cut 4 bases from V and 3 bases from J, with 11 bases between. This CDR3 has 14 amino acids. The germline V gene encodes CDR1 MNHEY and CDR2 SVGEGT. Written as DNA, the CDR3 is TGTGCCAGCAGTTTCCGGGGTGTAACAGATACGCAGTATTTT. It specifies CASSFRGVTDTQYF.

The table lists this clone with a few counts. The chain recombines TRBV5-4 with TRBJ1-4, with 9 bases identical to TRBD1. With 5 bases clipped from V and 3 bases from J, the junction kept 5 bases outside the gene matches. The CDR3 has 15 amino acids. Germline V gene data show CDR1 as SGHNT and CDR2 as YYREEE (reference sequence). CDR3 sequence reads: CASRSQGAPNEKLFF. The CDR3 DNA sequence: TGTGCCAGCAGATCACAGGGGGCCCCTAATGAAAAACTGTTTTTT.

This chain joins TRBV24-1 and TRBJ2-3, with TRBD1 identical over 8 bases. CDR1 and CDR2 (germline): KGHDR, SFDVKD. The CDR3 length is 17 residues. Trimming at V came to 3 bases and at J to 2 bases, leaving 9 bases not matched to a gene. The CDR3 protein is CATSDTGQGRTTDTQYF. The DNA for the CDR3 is TGTGCCACCAGTGATACAGGACAGGGCAGAACCACAGATACGCAGTATTTT.

CDR3 sequence: CASSQGGGTGTNYGYTF. For the CDR3, the DNA is TGCGCCAGCAGCCAAGGGGGCGGGACAGGGACTAACTATGGCTACACCTTC. The chain couples TRBV4-3 to TRBJ1-2; 9 bases agree with TRBD1. Germline trimming cut 1 base from V and 0 bases from J; bases unmatched to any gene: 6. The CDR3 length is 17 residues. Germline-derived CDR1 and CDR2 are LGHNA and YSLEER.

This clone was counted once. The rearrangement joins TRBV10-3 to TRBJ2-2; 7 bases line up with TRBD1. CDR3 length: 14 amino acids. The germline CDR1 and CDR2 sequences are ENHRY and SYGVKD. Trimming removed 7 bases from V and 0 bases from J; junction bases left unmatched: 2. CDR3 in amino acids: CAITGGTNTGELFF. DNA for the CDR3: TGTGCCATCACAGGGGGAACGAACACCGGGGAGCTGTTTTTT.

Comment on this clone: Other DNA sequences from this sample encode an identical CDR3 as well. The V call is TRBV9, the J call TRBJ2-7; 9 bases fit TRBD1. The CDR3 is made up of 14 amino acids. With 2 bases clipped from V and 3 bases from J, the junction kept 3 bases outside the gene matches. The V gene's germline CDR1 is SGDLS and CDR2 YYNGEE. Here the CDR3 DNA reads TGTGCCAGCAGCGTGGGACAGGGCAACTACGAGCAGTACTTC. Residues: CASSVGQGNYEQYF.

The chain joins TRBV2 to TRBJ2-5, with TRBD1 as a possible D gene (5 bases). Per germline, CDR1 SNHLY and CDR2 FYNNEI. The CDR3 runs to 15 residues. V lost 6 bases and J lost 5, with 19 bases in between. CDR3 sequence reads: CASSGDRQNYETQYF. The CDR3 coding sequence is TGTGCCAGCAGCGGCGACCGACAGAATTACGAGACCCAGTACTTC.

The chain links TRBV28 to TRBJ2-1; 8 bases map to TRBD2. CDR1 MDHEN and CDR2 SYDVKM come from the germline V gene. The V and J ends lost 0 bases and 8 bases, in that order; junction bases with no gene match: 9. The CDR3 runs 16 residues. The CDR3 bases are TGTGCCAGCAGTTTATGGTTCGGGGGGGGCGGCGATGAGCAGTTCTTC. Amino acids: CASSLWFGGGGDEQFF.

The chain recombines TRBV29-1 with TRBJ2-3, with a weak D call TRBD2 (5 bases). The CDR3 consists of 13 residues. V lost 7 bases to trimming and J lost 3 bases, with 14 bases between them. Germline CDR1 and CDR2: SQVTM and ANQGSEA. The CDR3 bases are TGCAGCGCGCGTCGGGGTGGGACAGATACGCAGTATTTT. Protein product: CSARRGGTDTQYF.

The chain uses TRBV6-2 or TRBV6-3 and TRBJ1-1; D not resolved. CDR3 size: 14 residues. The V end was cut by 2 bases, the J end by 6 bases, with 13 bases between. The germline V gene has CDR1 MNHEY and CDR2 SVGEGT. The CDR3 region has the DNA TGTGCCAGCAGTTACGCAGGCCGTAGCGCTGAAGCTTTCTTT. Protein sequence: CASSYAGRSAEAFF.

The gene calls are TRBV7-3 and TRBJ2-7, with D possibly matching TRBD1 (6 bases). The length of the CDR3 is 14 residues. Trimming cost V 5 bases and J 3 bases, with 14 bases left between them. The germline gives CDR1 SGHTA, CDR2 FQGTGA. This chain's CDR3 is CASSPTGSLYEQYF. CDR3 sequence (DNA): TGTGCCAGCAGCCCTACAGGGTCACTCTACGAGCAGTACTTC.